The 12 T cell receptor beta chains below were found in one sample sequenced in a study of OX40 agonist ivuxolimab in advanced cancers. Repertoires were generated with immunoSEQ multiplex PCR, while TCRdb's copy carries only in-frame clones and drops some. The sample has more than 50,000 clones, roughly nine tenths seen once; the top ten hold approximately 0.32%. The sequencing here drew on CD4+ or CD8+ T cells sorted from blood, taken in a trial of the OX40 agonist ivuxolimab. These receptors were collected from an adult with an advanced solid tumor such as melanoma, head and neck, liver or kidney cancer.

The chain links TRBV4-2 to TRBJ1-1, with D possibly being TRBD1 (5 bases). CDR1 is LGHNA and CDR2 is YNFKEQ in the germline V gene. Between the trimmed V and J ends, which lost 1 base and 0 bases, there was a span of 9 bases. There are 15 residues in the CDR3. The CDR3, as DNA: TGTGCCAGCAGCCAAGGGGGCCTCTTGAACACTGAAGCTTTCTTT. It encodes CASSQGGLLNTEAFF.

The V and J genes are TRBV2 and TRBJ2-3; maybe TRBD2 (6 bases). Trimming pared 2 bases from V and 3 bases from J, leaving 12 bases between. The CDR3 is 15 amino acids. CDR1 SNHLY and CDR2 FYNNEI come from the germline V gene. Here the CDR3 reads CASSELGLATDTQYF. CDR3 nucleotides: TGTGCCAGCAGTGAACTGGGACTCGCTACAGATACGCAGTATTTT. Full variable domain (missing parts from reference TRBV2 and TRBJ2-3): EPEVTQTPSHQVTQMGQEVILRCVPISNHLYFYWYRQILGQKVEFLVSFYNNEISEKSEIFDDQFSVERPDGSNFTLKIRSTKLEDSAMYFCASSELGLATDTQYFGPGTRLTVL.

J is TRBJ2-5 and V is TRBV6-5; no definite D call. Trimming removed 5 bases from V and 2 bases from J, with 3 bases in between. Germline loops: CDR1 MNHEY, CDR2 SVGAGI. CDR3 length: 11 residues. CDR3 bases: TGTGCCAGCAGTCTACAAGAGACCCAGTACTTC. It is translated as CASSLQETQYF.

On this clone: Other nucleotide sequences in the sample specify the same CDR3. The CDR3 nucleotides read TGTGCCAGCAGTTATGGGCAGGAGCAGTACTTC. Translation: CASSYGQEQYF. The chain has TRBV5-6 and TRBJ2-7; D is undetermined. CDR1 and CDR2 (germline): SGHDT, YYEEEE. The CDR3 is 11 amino acids. V lost 5 bases and J 7 bases, leaving 10 bases between the germline ends. Based on the CDR3 plus reference TRBV5-6 and TRBJ2-7, the full variable domain is DAGVTQSPTHLIKTRGQQVTLRCSPKSGHDTVSWYQQALGQGPQFIFQYYEEEERQRGNFPDRFSGHQFPNYSSELNVNALLLGDSALYLCASSYGQEQYFGPGTRLTVT.

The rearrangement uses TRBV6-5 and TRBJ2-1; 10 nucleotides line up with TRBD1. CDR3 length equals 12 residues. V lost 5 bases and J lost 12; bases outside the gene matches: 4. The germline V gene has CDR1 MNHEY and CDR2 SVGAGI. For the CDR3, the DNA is TGTGCCAGCAGTGACAGGGGGCAAGGGCAGTTCTTC. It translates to CASSDRGQGQFF.

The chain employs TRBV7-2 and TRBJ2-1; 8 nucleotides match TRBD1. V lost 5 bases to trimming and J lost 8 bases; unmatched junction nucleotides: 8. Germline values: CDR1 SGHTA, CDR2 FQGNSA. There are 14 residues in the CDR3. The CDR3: CASSPDRVRDEQFF. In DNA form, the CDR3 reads TGTGCCAGCAGCCCGGACAGGGTGAGGGATGAGCAGTTCTTC. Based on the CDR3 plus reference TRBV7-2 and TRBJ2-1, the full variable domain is GAGVSQSPSNKVTEKGKDVELRCDPISGHTALYWYRQSLGQGLEFLIYFQGNSAPDKSGLPSDRFSAERTGGSVSTLTIQRTQQEDSAVYLCASSPDRVRDEQFFGPGTRLTVL.

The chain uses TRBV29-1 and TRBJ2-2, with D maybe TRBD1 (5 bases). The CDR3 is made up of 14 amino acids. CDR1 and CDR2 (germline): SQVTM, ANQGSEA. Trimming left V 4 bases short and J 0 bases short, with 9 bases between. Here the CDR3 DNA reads TGCAGCGTTGGGGCGACAGCGAACACCGGGGAGCTGTTTTTT. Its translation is CSVGATANTGELFF.

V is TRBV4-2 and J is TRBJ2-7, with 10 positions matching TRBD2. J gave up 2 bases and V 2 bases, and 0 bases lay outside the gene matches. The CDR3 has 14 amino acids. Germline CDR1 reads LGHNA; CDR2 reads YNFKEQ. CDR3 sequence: CASSQLAGAYEQYF. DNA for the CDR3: TGTGCCAGCAGCCAACTAGCGGGAGCCTACGAGCAGTACTTC.

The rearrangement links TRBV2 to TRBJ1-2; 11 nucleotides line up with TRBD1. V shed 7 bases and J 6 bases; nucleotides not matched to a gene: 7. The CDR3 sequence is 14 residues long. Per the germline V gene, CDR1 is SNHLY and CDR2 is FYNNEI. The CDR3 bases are TGTGCCAGCACAATATGGACAGGGGGCGATGGCTACACCTTC. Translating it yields CASTIWTGGDGYTF. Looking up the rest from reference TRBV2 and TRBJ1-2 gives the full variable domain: EPEVTQTPSHQVTQMGQEVILRCVPISNHLYFYWYRQILGQKVEFLVSFYNNEISEKSEIFDDQFSVERPDGSNFTLKIRSTKLEDSAMYFCASTIWTGGDGYTFGSGTRLTVV.

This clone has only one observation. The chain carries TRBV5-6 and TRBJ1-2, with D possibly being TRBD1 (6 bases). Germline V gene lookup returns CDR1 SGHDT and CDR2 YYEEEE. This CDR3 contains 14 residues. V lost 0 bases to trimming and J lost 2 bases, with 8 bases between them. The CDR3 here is CASSLGQVNYGYTF. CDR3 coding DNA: TGTGCCAGCAGCTTGGGACAGGTGAACTATGGCTACACCTTC.

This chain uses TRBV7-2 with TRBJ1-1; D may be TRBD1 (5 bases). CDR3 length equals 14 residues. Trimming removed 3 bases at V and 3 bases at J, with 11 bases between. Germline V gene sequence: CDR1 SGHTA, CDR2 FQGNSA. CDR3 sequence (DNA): TGTGCCAGCAGCTTGGGGGTGAGGGACACTGAAGCTTTCTTT. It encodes CASSLGVRDTEAFF.

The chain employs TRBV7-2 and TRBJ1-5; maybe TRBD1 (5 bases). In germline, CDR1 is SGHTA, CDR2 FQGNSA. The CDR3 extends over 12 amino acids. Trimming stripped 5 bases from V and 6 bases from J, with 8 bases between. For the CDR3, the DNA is TGTGCCAGCAGCCCGAGGGGTCAGCCCCAGCATTTT. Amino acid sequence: CASSPRGQPQHF.